The next 32 T cell receptor beta chains were all read from a single sample in a study of OX40 agonist ivuxolimab in advanced cancers. Libraries were prepared by immunoSEQ multiplex PCR; TCRdb keeps only in-frame clonotypes and omits some of them. Of around 58,000 clones in the sample, approximately 90% were seen once. Sequencing was performed on CD4+ or CD8+ T cells sorted from blood, taken in a trial of the OX40 agonist ivuxolimab. These receptor sequences come from an adult with an advanced solid tumor such as melanoma, head and neck, liver or kidney cancer.

The J gene is TRBJ1-1, the V gene TRBV7-9; D uncertain. The CDR3 runs to 14 residues. The germline V gene encodes CDR1 SEHNR and CDR2 FQNEAQ (reference sequence). The germline V and J ends were trimmed by 1 base and 2 bases, with 8 bases remaining between them. In DNA, the CDR3 is TGTGCCAGCAGCTTAGACTTAGACAACACTGAAGCTTTCTTT. The encoded protein is CASSLDLDNTEAFF.

The chain uses TRBV19 and TRBJ1-3, with no clear D. V gave up 6 bases and J gave up 4 bases, with 13 bases separating them. Germline CDR1 reads LNHDA; CDR2 reads SQIVND (reference sequence). This CDR3 is 14 amino acids long. This CDR3 reads CASSKPGGGNTIYF. The CDR3 DNA follows: TGTGCCAGTAGCAAACCCGGAGGCGGAAACACCATATATTTT. Based on the CDR3 plus reference TRBV19 and TRBJ1-3, the full variable domain is DGGITQSPKYLFRKEGQNVTLSCEQNLNHDAMYWYRQDPGQGLRLIYYSQIVNDFQKGDIAEGYSVSREKKESFPLTVTSAQKNPTAFYLCASSKPGGGNTIYFGEGSWLTVV.

This clone appeared a single time. The V gene is TRBV6-5, the J gene TRBJ1-1; a weak D match, TRBD1 (6 bases). CDR3 size: 13 residues. Germline V lookup: CDR1 MNHEY, CDR2 SVGAGI. Trimming took off 11 bases at V and 0 bases at J, with 13 bases between the two ends. In DNA, the CDR3 is TGTGCCGCCGGGGGCCTCCTGAACACTGAAGCTTTCTTT. Its translation is CAAGGLLNTEAFF.

V and J are TRBV2 and TRBJ1-3; 8 bases map to TRBD1. V lost 1 base to trimming and J lost 0 bases; unmatched junction nucleotides: 2. This CDR3 is 16 amino acids long. Germline V gene sequence: CDR1 SNHLY, CDR2 FYNNEI. The CDR3 loop reads CASSEGTGSSGNTIYF. The CDR3 nucleotides read TGTGCCAGCAGTGAAGGGACAGGGAGCTCTGGAAACACCATATATTTT. Full variable domain (outside the CDR3, taken from reference TRBV2 and TRBJ1-3): EPEVTQTPSHQVTQMGQEVILRCVPISNHLYFYWYRQILGQKVEFLVSFYNNEISEKSEIFDDQFSVERPDGSNFTLKIRSTKLEDSAMYFCASSEGTGSSGNTIYFGEGSWLTVV.

This chain connects TRBV5-1 to TRBJ2-7; 8 positions agree with TRBD1. CDR1 and CDR2 from the germline V gene are SGHRS and YFSETQ. The CDR3 has 14 amino acids. V lost 4 bases and J lost 4; bases outside the gene matches: 7. The CDR3 protein is CASSQDRELYEQYF. CDR3 nucleotide sequence: TGCGCCAGCAGCCAGGACAGGGAACTATACGAGCAGTACTTC.

The chain joins TRBV5-1 to TRBJ2-7; D may be TRBD1 (6 bases). The V end was cut by 0 bases, the J end by 6 bases, with 22 bases between. CDR1 and CDR2 from the germline V gene are SGHRS and YFSETQ. The CDR3 is 17 residues long. The CDR3 DNA is TGCGCCAGCAGCTTGGTTATCAGGGGAAGGGGTTTGGGCGAGCAGTACTTC. It translates to CASSLVIRGRGLGEQYF.

V and J are TRBV18 and TRBJ2-7, with 9 bases matching TRBD1. Per germline, CDR1 KGHSH and CDR2 LQKENI. Trimming at V came to 1 base and at J to 6 bases, leaving 7 bases not matched to a gene. This CDR3 comprises 15 residues. The CDR3 is CASSPLGTGQGEQYF. The DNA for the CDR3 is TGTGCCAGCTCACCACTCGGGACGGGACAGGGCGAGCAGTACTTC.

V usage is TRBV11-2 and J usage is TRBJ2-3; D unresolved. Germline V CDR1 and CDR2: SGHAT, FQNNGV. The CDR3 sequence is 13 residues long. The ends were cut back, 4 bases at V and 3 bases at J, with 8 bases in the middle. The CDR3 loop reads CASSYRLTDTQYF. CDR3 nucleotide sequence: TGTGCCAGCAGCTATCGATTAACAGATACGCAGTATTTT.

The V gene is TRBV18, the J gene TRBJ1-4, with no clear D. This CDR3 spans 14 amino acids. The germline CDR1 and CDR2 sequences are KGHSH and LQKENI. V was shortened by 4 bases and J by 3 bases, with 9 bases between the two germline ends. CDR3 residues: CASSLGLSNEKLFF. DNA of the CDR3: TGTGCCAGCTCACTTGGACTTTCTAATGAAAAACTGTTTTTT.

This clone was observed once. The genes are TRBV18 and TRBJ1-3; 7 bases agree with TRBD1. The V gene end was trimmed by 3 bases and the J gene end by 2 bases; junction bases not matched to a gene: 1. Germline values: CDR1 KGHSH, CDR2 LQKENI. This CDR3 comprises 14 residues. CDR3 coding DNA: TGTGCCAGCTCACCTCAGGGGGCTGGAAACACCATATATTTT. It codes for CASSPQGAGNTIYF.

This clone was detected once. The chain links TRBV6-1 to TRBJ1-4; no reliable D call. Trimming stripped 7 bases from V and 10 bases from J, with 13 bases between. The CDR3 runs to 12 residues. In germline, CDR1 is MNHNS, CDR2 SASEGT. The CDR3 protein is CASTPPDAKLFF. The CDR3 nucleotides read TGTGCCAGCACCCCTCCGGACGCAAAACTGTTTTTT.

This chain uses TRBV5-5 with TRBJ2-3; 7 bases align to TRBD2. CDR1 and CDR2 from the germline V gene are SGHKS and YYEKEE (reference sequence). The CDR3 runs to 15 residues. V lost 2 bases and J lost 2; bases outside the gene matches: 5. For the CDR3, the DNA is TGTGCCAGCAGCTTTAGCGGGTCCGACACAGATACGCAGTATTTT. This encodes CASSFSGSDTDTQYF.

This clone has a single count. This chain links TRBV5-6 with TRBJ2-4, with D perhaps TRBD2 (6 bases). V dropped 4 bases and J dropped 0 bases, with 14 bases sitting between them. Per germline, CDR1 SGHDT and CDR2 YYEEEE. This CDR3 has 16 residues. The DNA for the CDR3 is TGTGCCAGCAGCGGGGGGACGAGACTAGCCAAAAACATTCAGTACTTC. The encoded protein is CASSGGTRLAKNIQYF.

CDR3 bases: TGTGCCAGCCAAAGGACTAGCGGGGGGTTTTCAGATACGCAGTATTTT. It specifies CASQRTSGGFSDTQYF. The chain links TRBV18 to TRBJ2-3, with TRBD2 identical over 14 bases. V shed 8 bases, J shed 4 bases, and the junction held 8 bases outside the gene matches. Germline V gives CDR1 KGHSH, CDR2 LQKENI. The CDR3 is 16 amino acids.

The rearrangement uses TRBV9 and TRBJ1-1; D is unclear. V was shortened by 0 bases and J by 5 bases, with 8 bases between the two germline ends. Germline loops: CDR1 SGDLS, CDR2 YYNGEE. The CDR3 is 13 residues long. CDR3 sequence: CASSVEGVTEAFF. CDR3 DNA sequence: TGTGCCAGCAGCGTAGAAGGAGTAACTGAAGCTTTCTTT.

This clone was found a few times. The chain's CDR3 is CASSPREGEKLFF. CDR3 DNA: TGTGCCAGCTCACCACGGGAAGGTGAAAAACTGTTTTTT. The chain is built from TRBV18 and TRBJ1-4; no firm D call. The CDR3 contains 13 residues. V was trimmed by 1 base and J by 7 bases, leaving 7 bases between them. The germline V gene has CDR1 KGHSH and CDR2 LQKENI. The full variable domain, its missing parts supplied by reference TRBV18 and TRBJ1-4, is NAGVMQNPRHLVRRRGQEARLRCSPMKGHSHVYWYRQLPEEGLKFMVYLQKENIIDESGMPKERFSAEFPKEGPSILRIQQVVRGDSAAYFCASSPREGEKLFFGSGTQLSVL.

This chain joins TRBV2 and TRBJ1-1; D not resolved. The germline V gene encodes CDR1 SNHLY and CDR2 FYNNEI. V lost 4 bases and J lost 3, with 9 bases in between. The CDR3 is 13 amino acids. In DNA form, the CDR3 reads TGTGCCAGCAGTGGGCGGGGATACACTGAAGCTTTCTTT. Translation: CASSGRGYTEAFF.

The chain recombines TRBV5-1 with TRBJ1-2; no firm D call. V dropped 0 bases and J dropped 0 bases, with 6 bases sitting between them. This CDR3 region has 14 residues. Germline CDR1 is SGHRS and CDR2 is YFSETQ. This CDR3 reads CASSLVGSNYGYTF. The DNA for the CDR3 is TGCGCCAGCAGCTTGGTAGGGTCTAACTATGGCTACACCTTC.

The V call is TRBV7-3, the J call TRBJ1-1; a weak D match, TRBD1 (6 bases). V lost 3 bases to trimming and J lost 4 bases, with 12 bases between them. There are 14 residues in the CDR3. CDR1 SGHTA and CDR2 FQGTGA come from the germline V gene. CDR3 region: CASSLGHQSTEAFF. The CDR3 DNA reads as TGTGCCAGCAGCTTGGGACACCAAAGCACTGAAGCTTTCTTT.

The chain uses TRBV11-1 and TRBJ1-1; D uncertain. Trimming removed 1 base at V and 6 bases at J, with 12 bases between. CDR3 size: 14 residues. CDR1 SGHAT and CDR2 FQDESV come from the germline V gene (reference sequence). For the CDR3, the DNA is TGTGCCAGCAGCTTAGATCTCGGAAGTCCTGAAGCTTTCTTT. The encoded protein is CASSLDLGSPEAFF.

V usage is TRBV7-9 and J usage is TRBJ1-4; 8 bases agree with TRBD1. CDR3 length equals 13 residues. Losses at the gene ends were 2 bases for V and 11 bases for J; bases not matched to a gene: 4. Germline CDR1 SEHNR, CDR2 FQNEAQ (reference sequence). The CDR3 nucleotides are TGTGCCAGCAGCTTATTGACAGGGGAGAAACTGTTTTTT. Its protein is CASSLLTGEKLFF.

This rearrangement joins TRBV18 to TRBJ2-7; 9 bases are a match to TRBD1. The CDR3 runs to 16 residues. Germline assignment: CDR1 KGHSH and CDR2 LQKENI. J was trimmed by 0 bases and V by 3 bases; bases with no gene match: 6. The CDR3 DNA follows: TGTGCCAGCTCACCCAGGACAGGGGTCTTCTCCTACGAGCAGTACTTC. This translates into CASSPRTGVFSYEQYF.

The chain employs TRBV2 and TRBJ1-1, with D tentatively TRBD1 (5 bases). CDR3 length: 14 residues. CDR1 SNHLY and CDR2 FYNNEI come from the germline V gene. V was clipped by 5 bases and J by 3 bases, with 13 bases between them. CDR3 residues: CASSMVGGDTEAFF. In DNA form, the CDR3 reads TGTGCCAGCAGTATGGTGGGAGGGGACACTGAAGCTTTCTTT.

V and J are TRBV7-9 and TRBJ2-2; no clear D gene. Germline loops: CDR1 SEHNR, CDR2 FQNEAQ (reference sequence). The CDR3 covers 11 residues. CDR3 sequence: CVSENTGELFF. The CDR3 nucleotides are TGTGTATCGGAGAACACCGGGGAGCTGTTTTTT. The full variable domain, with the rest looked up from reference TRBV7-9 and TRBJ2-2, is DTGVSQNPRHKITKRGQNVTFRCDPISEHNRLYWYRQTLGQGPEFLTYFQNEAQLEKSRLLSDRFSAERPKGSFSTLEIQRTEQGDSAMYLCVSENTGELFFGEGSRLTVL.

This chain's CDR3 is CASSGQGANSPLHF. DNA of the CDR3: TGCGCCAGCAGCGGACAGGGGGCAAATTCACCCCTCCACTTT. This chain links TRBV5-1 with TRBJ1-6; 11 nucleotides match TRBD1. The V and J ends lost 4 bases and 7 bases, in that order; junction bases with no gene match: 1. The CDR3 spans 14 residues. Germline V gene sequence: CDR1 SGHRS, CDR2 YFSETQ.

This rearrangement joins TRBV11-2 to TRBJ2-7; a possible D gene is TRBD2 (5 bases). The germline V and J ends were trimmed by 2 bases and 4 bases, with 6 bases remaining between them. Germline loops: CDR1 SGHAT, CDR2 FQNNGV. The CDR3 extends over 12 amino acids. CDR3 bases: TGTGCCAGCAGCTTACGGGGTTACGAGCAGTACTTC. Its protein is CASSLRGYEQYF.

The CDR3 DNA follows: TGTGCCATCAGTCCTAACACCGGGACAGCTAATGATGGCTACACCTTC. Its protein product is CAISPNTGTANDGYTF. The V call is TRBV10-3, the J call TRBJ1-2; 7 bases agree with TRBD1. CDR1 is ENHRY and CDR2 is SYGVKD in the germline V gene. The junction had 15 bases not matched to a gene; V was cut back by 5 bases and J by 6 bases. CDR3 length: 16 residues.

A single count supports this clone. V is TRBV5-8 and J is TRBJ1-4; D gene unclear. Looked up from germline, CDR1 is SGHTS and CDR2 is YDEGEE. V dropped 4 bases and J dropped 2 bases, with 21 bases sitting between them. This CDR3 has 18 amino acids. CDR3 sequence: CASSPWTDMAGTNEKLFF. The CDR3 DNA reads TGTGCCAGCAGCCCGTGGACCGACATGGCCGGGACTAATGAAAAACTGTTTTTT.

This rearrangement joins TRBV5-6 to TRBJ1-5; D is undetermined. V shed 4 bases and J shed 3 bases, with 11 bases lying between them. This CDR3 is 14 amino acids long. Germline loops: CDR1 SGHDT, CDR2 YYEEEE. The CDR3 coding sequence is TGTGCCAGCAGCGTGGCTTATGACAATCAGCCCCAGCATTTT. It translates to CASSVAYDNQPQHF.

This sequence joins TRBV15 and TRBJ2-2; D uncertain. CDR3 length: 14 amino acids. Germline CDR1 reads LNHNV; CDR2 reads YYDKDF (reference sequence). The V and J ends lost 0 bases and 5 bases respectively, with 7 bases between them. This CDR3 reads CATSREWVTGELFF. The DNA for the CDR3 is TGTGCCACCAGCAGAGAATGGGTTACCGGGGAGCTGTTTTTT.

This chain uses TRBV7-3 with TRBJ2-2; TRBD2 matches 11 bases. V gave up 5 bases and J gave up 6 bases; unmatched junction bases: 11. Germline assignment: CDR1 SGHTA and CDR2 FQGTGA. The length of the CDR3 is 17 residues. The CDR3 DNA is TGTGCCAGCAGCCCTCAACTGACTAGCGGGACGGCCGGGGAGCTGTTTTTT. Translated: CASSPQLTSGTAGELFF.

V usage is TRBV6-5 and J usage is TRBJ2-7; no definite D call. The V end lost 6 bases, the J end lost 2 bases, and 11 bases lay between the germline ends. Germline V gives CDR1 MNHEY, CDR2 SVGAGI. The CDR3 runs to 13 residues. CDR3 DNA sequence: TGTGCCAGCAGCGACCAGGTAACCTACGAGCAGTACTTC. This encodes CASSDQVTYEQYF.